This T cell receptor (beta chain) was captured by sequencing in a study of Graves' ophthalmopathy and Graves' hyperthyroidism. Germline loops: CDR1 KGHDR, CDR2 SFDVKD. CDR3 length equals 14 residues. As the template, RNA transcripts were used to amplify TCR beta CDR3 regions. HTBI primers were employed in first-round RT-PCR, then a second-round multiplex PCR followed. TCRdb reanalysed the multiplex PCR reads using MiXCR and keeps one entry per CDR3 protein. The table lists about 740,000 distinct CDR3 sequences, about 44% of them singletons. As regards this clonotype: Just one base apart from a much larger clone, this may be a read error.

This receptor was taken from an adult man with Graves' ophthalmopathy. V usage is TRBV24-1 and J usage is TRBJ1-5; D possibly corresponds to TRBD1 (5 bases). The sample was peripheral blood. CDR3 nucleotides: TGTGCCAGCAGTGAAGTGGGGCGCAATCAGCCCCAGCATTTT. This gives the protein CASSEVGRNQPQHF.